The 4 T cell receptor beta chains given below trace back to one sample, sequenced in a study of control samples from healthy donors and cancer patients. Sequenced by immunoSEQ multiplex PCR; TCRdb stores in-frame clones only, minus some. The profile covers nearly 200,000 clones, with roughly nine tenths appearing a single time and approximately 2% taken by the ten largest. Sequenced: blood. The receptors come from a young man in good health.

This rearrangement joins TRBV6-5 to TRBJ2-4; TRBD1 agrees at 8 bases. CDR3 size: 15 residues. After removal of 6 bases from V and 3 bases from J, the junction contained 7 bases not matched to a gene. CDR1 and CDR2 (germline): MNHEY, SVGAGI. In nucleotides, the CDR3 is TGTGCCAGCAGGGGGACAGGCAGGGGCAAAAACATTCAGTACTTC. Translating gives CASRGTGRGKNIQYF.

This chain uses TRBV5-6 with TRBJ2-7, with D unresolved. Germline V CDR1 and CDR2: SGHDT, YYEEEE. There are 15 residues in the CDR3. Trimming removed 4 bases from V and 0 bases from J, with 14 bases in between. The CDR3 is CASSRYIESSYEQYF. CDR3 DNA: TGTGCCAGCAGCCGATACATCGAGAGCTCCTACGAGCAGTACTTC. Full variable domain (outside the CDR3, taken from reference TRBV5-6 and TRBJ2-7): DAGVTQSPTHLIKTRGQQVTLRCSPKSGHDTVSWYQQALGQGPQFIFQYYEEEERQRGNFPDRFSGHQFPNYSSELNVNALLLGDSALYLCASSRYIESSYEQYFGPGTRLTVT.

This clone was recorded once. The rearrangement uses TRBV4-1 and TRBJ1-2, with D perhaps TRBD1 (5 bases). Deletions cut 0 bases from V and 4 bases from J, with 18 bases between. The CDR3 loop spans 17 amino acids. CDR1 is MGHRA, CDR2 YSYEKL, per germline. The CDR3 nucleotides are TGCGCCAGCAGCCAAGATTGGGGTACAGGTCGAGTCTATGGCTACACCTTC. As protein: CASSQDWGTGRVYGYTF.

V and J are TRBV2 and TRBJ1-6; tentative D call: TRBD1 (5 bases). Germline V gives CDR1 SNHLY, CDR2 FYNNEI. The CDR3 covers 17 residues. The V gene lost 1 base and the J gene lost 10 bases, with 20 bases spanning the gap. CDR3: CASSEVTPGYLGSPLHF. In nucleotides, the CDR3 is TGTGCCAGCAGTGAAGTTACGCCAGGGTATCTAGGGTCACCCCTCCACTTT.